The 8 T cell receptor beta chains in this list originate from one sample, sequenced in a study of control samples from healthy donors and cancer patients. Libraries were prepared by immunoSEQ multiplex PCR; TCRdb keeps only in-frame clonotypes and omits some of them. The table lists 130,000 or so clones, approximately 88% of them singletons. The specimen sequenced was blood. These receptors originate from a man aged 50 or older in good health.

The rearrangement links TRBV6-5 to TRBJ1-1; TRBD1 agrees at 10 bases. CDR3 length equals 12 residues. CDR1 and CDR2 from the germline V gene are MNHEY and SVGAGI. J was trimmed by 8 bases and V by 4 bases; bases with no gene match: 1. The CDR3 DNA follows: TGTGCCAGCAGTTGGGGACAGGGGGAAGCTTTCTTT. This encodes CASSWGQGEAFF.

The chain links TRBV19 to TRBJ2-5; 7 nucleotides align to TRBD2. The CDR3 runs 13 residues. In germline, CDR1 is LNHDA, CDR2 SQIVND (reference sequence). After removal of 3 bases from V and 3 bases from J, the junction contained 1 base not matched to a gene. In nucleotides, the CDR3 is TGTGCCAGTAGTATTGGGAGGGAAGAGACCCAGTACTTC. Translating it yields CASSIGREETQYF. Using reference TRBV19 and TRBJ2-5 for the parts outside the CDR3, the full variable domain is DGGITQSPKYLFRKEGQNVTLSCEQNLNHDAMYWYRQDPGQGLRLIYYSQIVNDFQKGDIAEGYSVSREKKESFPLTVTSAQKNPTAFYLCASSIGREETQYFGPGTRLLVL.

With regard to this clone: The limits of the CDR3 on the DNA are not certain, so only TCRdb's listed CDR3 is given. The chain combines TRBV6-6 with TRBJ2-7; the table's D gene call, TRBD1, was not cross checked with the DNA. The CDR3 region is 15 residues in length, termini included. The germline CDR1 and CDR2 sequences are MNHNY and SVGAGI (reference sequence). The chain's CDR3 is CASILGQGQSDEQYF.

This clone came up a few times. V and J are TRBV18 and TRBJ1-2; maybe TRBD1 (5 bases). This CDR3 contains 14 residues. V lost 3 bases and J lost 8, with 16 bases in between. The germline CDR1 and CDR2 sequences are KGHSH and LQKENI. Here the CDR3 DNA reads TGTGCCAGCTCACCGGGACTGGGGCCGGCGGGCTACACCTTC. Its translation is CASSPGLGPAGYTF.

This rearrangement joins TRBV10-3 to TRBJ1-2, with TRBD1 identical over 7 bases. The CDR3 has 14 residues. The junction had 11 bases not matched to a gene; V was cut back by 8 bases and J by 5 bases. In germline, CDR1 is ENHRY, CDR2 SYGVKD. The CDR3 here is CAIGDRLSPYGYTF. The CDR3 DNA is TGTGCCATCGGGGACAGACTTTCTCCTTATGGCTACACCTTC.

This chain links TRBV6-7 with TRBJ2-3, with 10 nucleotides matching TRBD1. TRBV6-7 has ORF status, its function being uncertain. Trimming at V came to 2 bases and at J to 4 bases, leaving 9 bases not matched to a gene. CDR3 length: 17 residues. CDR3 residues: CASSYPGQGVRPDTQYF. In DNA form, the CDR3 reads TGTGCCAGCAGTTACCCCGGACAGGGGGTAAGACCAGATACGCAGTATTTT.

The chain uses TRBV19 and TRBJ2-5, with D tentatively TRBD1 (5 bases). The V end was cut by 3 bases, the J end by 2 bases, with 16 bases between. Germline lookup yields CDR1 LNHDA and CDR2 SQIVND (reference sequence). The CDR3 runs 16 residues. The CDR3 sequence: CASSIRGSLTQETQYF. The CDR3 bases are TGTGCCAGTAGTATTAGGGGTAGCTTGACGCAAGAGACCCAGTACTTC.

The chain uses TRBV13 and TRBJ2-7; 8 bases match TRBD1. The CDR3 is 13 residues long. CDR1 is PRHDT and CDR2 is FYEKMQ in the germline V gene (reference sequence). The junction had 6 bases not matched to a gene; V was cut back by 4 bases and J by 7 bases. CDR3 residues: CASSSRGRLEQYF. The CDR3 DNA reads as TGTGCCAGCAGCTCCAGGGGGCGCCTAGAGCAGTACTTC.